These 14 T cell receptor beta chains were sequenced from one sample in a study of early stage breast cancer tumors. Using immunoSEQ multiplex PCR, the repertoire was profiled, and TCRdb retains in-frame clones only, with some absent. The data show 5,000 to 5,500 clones, about 63% seen once. The sample was breast tumor tissue. The receptors here all came from a person in their sixties or seventies with breast cancer.

The genes are TRBV18 and TRBJ2-5; D uncertain. Trimming took 0 bases from V and 6 from J, leaving 8 bases between them. The germline V gene has CDR1 KGHSH and CDR2 LQKENI. CDR3 size: 13 residues. CDR3 protein: CASSPPTWKTQYF. CDR3 DNA sequence: TGTGCCAGCTCACCACCCACCTGGAAGACCCAGTACTTC.

J is TRBJ1-2 and V is TRBV7-2; D perhaps matches TRBD1 (6 bases). This CDR3 has 13 residues. The ends were cut back, 1 base at V and 8 bases at J, with 11 bases in the middle. Germline CDR1 reads SGHTA; CDR2 reads FQGNSA. Here the CDR3 reads CASSLGQAWGYTF. Written as DNA, the CDR3 is TGTGCCAGCAGCTTAGGACAGGCATGGGGCTACACCTTC.

This clone has just a few counts. The genes are TRBV18 and TRBJ1-2; TRBD1 agrees at 8 bases. CDR1 is KGHSH and CDR2 is LQKENI in the germline V gene. V dropped 3 bases and J dropped 4; count of bases not matched to a gene: 4. The CDR3 covers 14 residues. CDR3 amino acids: CASSPTGEGYGYTF. The CDR3 DNA reads as TGTGCCAGCTCACCGACAGGGGAGGGCTATGGCTACACCTTC.

This rearrangement joins TRBV5-4 to TRBJ1-1, with unresolved D. The V end was cut by 4 bases, the J end by 5 bases, with 12 bases between. The germline gives CDR1 SGHNT, CDR2 YYREEE (reference sequence). The CDR3 has 13 residues. CDR3 amino acids: CASSQGTGTEAFF. CDR3 nucleotide sequence: TGTGCCAGCAGCCAAGGTACGGGTACTGAAGCTTTCTTT.

This chain connects TRBV9 to TRBJ2-1, with 8 bases fitting TRBD2. The V gene's germline CDR1 is SGDLS and CDR2 YYNGEE. The CDR3 sequence is 16 residues long. V lost 0 bases and J lost 10; bases outside the gene matches: 12. The DNA for the CDR3 is TGTGCCAGCAGCGTAGAGGGGACTAGTTCCTCCACAGAGCAGTTCTTC. Its translation is CASSVEGTSSSTEQFF.

The CDR3 loop reads CASSPPGVEGNQPQHF. The CDR3, as DNA: TGTGCCAGCAGCCCGCCGGGGGTTGAGGGCAATCAGCCCCAGCATTTT. The rearrangement links TRBV7-9 to TRBJ1-5; tentative D call: TRBD1 (5 bases). This CDR3 is built from 16 residues. The germline V and J ends were trimmed by 5 bases and 2 bases, with 16 bases remaining between them. Germline lookup yields CDR1 SEHNR and CDR2 FQNEAQ (reference sequence). Combining the CDR3 with reference TRBV7-9 and TRBJ1-5 gives the whole variable domain DTGVSQNPRHKITKRGQNVTFRCDPISEHNRLYWYRQTLGQGPEFLTYFQNEAQLEKSRLLSDRFSAERPKGSFSTLEIQRTEQGDSAMYLCASSPPGVEGNQPQHFGDGTRLSIL.

The chain carries TRBV29-1 and TRBJ2-3; 9 nucleotides agree with TRBD1. CDR3 size: 14 residues. The trim removed 4 bases at V and 2 bases at J, leaving 4 bases unmatched. Germline V gene sequence: CDR1 SQVTM, CDR2 ANQGSEA. The CDR3 DNA sequence: TGCAGCGTTGCCCGGACAGGGGCCACAGATACGCAGTATTTT. Residues: CSVARTGATDTQYF.

This clone is labeled as medium-sized. This chain uses TRBV5-1 with TRBJ2-7; 8 bases map to TRBD2. This CDR3 is 13 amino acids long. The germline CDR1 and CDR2 sequences are SGHRS and YFSETQ. V lost 4 bases and J lost 7; bases outside the gene matches: 7. The CDR3 nucleotides are TGCGCCAGCAGCCCGGGACTAGTTGAAGAGCAGTACTTC. The encoded protein is CASSPGLVEEQYF.

This chain uses TRBV15 with TRBJ2-7; either TRBD1 or TRBD2 may fit D (5 bases each). The CDR3 runs to 14 residues. Per the germline V gene, CDR1 is LNHNV and CDR2 is YYDKDF (reference sequence). Trimming pared 0 bases from V and 3 bases from J, leaving 9 bases between. The CDR3 region is CATSREGVNYEQYF. In nucleotides, the CDR3 is TGTGCCACCAGCAGAGAGGGGGTGAACTACGAGCAGTACTTC.

The J gene is TRBJ1-4, the V gene TRBV7-8, with 9 bases identical to TRBD1. Germline V gene lookup returns CDR1 SGHVS and CDR2 FQNEAQ. The CDR3 is made up of 15 amino acids. V was clipped by 7 bases and J by 12 bases; unmatched bases: 15. The CDR3 spells CASTLGAGDREQLFF. The DNA of the CDR3 is TGTGCCAGCACTTTAGGGGCTGGGGACAGGGAGCAACTGTTTTTT.

The chain uses TRBV2 and TRBJ2-1, with D perhaps TRBD1 or TRBD2 (7 bases each). CDR1 SNHLY and CDR2 FYNNEI come from the germline V gene. The CDR3 consists of 16 residues. Between the trimmed V and J ends, which lost 6 bases and 7 bases, there was a span of 22 bases. The CDR3 spells CASSRPFAGGENEQFF. In nucleotides, the CDR3 is TGTGCCAGCAGCCGACCGTTCGCAGGGGGGGAAAATGAGCAGTTCTTC.

In DNA, the CDR3 is TGTGCCAGCAGTCCCCGGGCCTCAACCGGGGAGCTGTTTTTT. The encoded protein is CASSPRASTGELFF. The chain is built from TRBV28 and TRBJ2-2, with D unclear. This CDR3 is 14 amino acids long. The V gene's germline CDR1 is MDHEN and CDR2 SYDVKM. Trimming took 5 bases from V and 5 from J, leaving 12 bases between them.

This clone has just a few counts. The gene calls are TRBV5-1 and TRBJ2-7; TRBD2 matches 7 bases. This CDR3 region has 13 residues. Germline V gene lookup returns CDR1 SGHRS and CDR2 YFSETQ. V was clipped by 7 bases and J by 2 bases; unmatched bases: 6. The CDR3 sequence: CASSRGEAYEQYF. Here the CDR3 DNA reads TGCGCCAGCTCCCGGGGGGAGGCCTACGAGCAGTACTTC. The full variable domain, rest sourced from reference TRBV5-1 and TRBJ2-7, is KAGVTQTPRYLIKTRGQQVTLSCSPISGHRSVSWYQQTPGQGLQFLFEYFSETQRNKGNFPGRFSGRQFSNSRSEMNVSTLELGDSALYLCASSRGEAYEQYFGPGTRLTVT.

This clone was detected a few times. The chain recombines TRBV7-3 with TRBJ1-1; 7 nucleotides match TRBD1. CDR1 is SGHTA and CDR2 is FQGTGA in the germline V gene. The CDR3 totals 17 residues. V trimming: 2 bases; J trimming: 6 bases; junction bases outside the gene matches: 15. CDR3: CASSLAPLAGGLSEAFF. The CDR3 bases are TGTGCCAGCAGCTTAGCTCCCCTCGCAGGGGGATTATCTGAAGCTTTCTTT.